These 9 T cell receptor beta chains originate from one sample sequenced in a study of T cell responses to AZD1222 COVID-19 vaccine. Assay: immunoSEQ multiplex PCR; the TCRdb copy retains only in-frame clones and omits some. The data contain roughly 150,000 clones, around 91% of them singletons. The starting material was peripheral blood, obtained 28 days after the second AZD1222 dose. These receptors were obtained from an adult who received the AZD1222 COVID-19 vaccine.

This chain connects TRBV7-9 to TRBJ1-3; D is uncertain. Germline V gene lookup returns CDR1 SEHNR and CDR2 FQNEAQ (reference sequence). V was clipped by 7 bases and J by 5 bases, with 6 bases between them. The CDR3 has 11 amino acids. DNA of the CDR3: TGTGCCAGCACCCTCCGAAACACCATATATTTT. It encodes CASTLRNTIYF. The complete variable domain, with remaining parts taken from reference TRBV7-9 and TRBJ1-3, reads DTGVSQNPRHKITKRGQNVTFRCDPISEHNRLYWYRQTLGQGPEFLTYFQNEAQLEKSRLLSDRFSAERPKGSFSTLEIQRTEQGDSAMYLCASTLRNTIYFGEGSWLTVV.

The chain couples TRBV5-1 to TRBJ1-2; maybe TRBD1 (5 bases). V lost 0 bases, J lost 4 bases, and 13 bases lay in between. The CDR3 has 15 amino acids. CDR1 is SGHRS and CDR2 is YFSETQ in the germline V gene. The CDR3 is CASSLAAGNPYGYTF. DNA of the CDR3: TGCGCCAGCAGCTTGGCCGCAGGGAATCCCTATGGCTACACCTTC.

J is TRBJ2-5 and V is TRBV5-4, with 9 bases lining up with TRBD1. The CDR3 has 16 amino acids. The trim removed 7 bases at V and 5 bases at J, leaving 15 bases unmatched. Germline CDR1 is SGHNT and CDR2 is YYREEE (reference sequence). The CDR3 bases are TGTGCCAGCCGACAGGGGGGCTTCAGGCGGGACGAGACCCAGTACTTC. This codes for CASRQGGFRRDETQYF.

This sequence joins TRBV4-3 and TRBJ2-1; D ambiguous. The germline V and J ends were trimmed by 2 bases and 10 bases, with 15 bases remaining between them. Germline V gives CDR1 LGHNA, CDR2 YSLEER. This CDR3 has 14 amino acids. CDR3 protein: CASSQSVGAREQFF. CDR3 nucleotide sequence: TGCGCCAGCAGCCAAAGCGTCGGAGCGCGCGAGCAGTTCTTC.

The chain couples TRBV6-6 to TRBJ1-4, with D unresolved. The V gene lost 3 bases and the J gene lost 9 bases, with 5 bases spanning the gap. This CDR3 is built from 11 residues. The germline CDR1 and CDR2 sequences are MNHNY and SVGAGI (reference sequence). The CDR3 spells CASSYDQKLFF. DNA of the CDR3: TGTGCCAGCAGTTATGACCAAAAACTGTTTTTT.

The genes are TRBV30 and TRBJ2-7, with 8 nucleotides matching TRBD2. Germline CDR1 and CDR2: GTSNPN and SVGIG (reference sequence). After removal of 3 bases from V and 0 bases from J, the junction contained 10 bases not matched to a gene. The CDR3 has 16 amino acids. The CDR3 region is CAWRRSTSASSYEQYF. The CDR3 coding sequence is TGTGCCTGGAGGAGATCGACTAGCGCGAGCTCCTACGAGCAGTACTTC.

The chain is built from TRBV9 and TRBJ2-2; possible D gene TRBD2, 6 bases. CDR1 and CDR2 (germline): SGDLS, YYNGEE. V was clipped by 1 base and J by 1 base, with 11 bases between them. The CDR3 runs to 16 residues. CDR3 amino acids: CASSVSWGENTGELFF. The CDR3, as DNA: TGTGCCAGCAGCGTATCGTGGGGGGAGAACACCGGGGAGCTGTTTTTT.

The V call is TRBV18, the J call TRBJ2-5; TRBD2 aligns across 9 bases. The CDR3 totals 16 residues. Germline V CDR1 and CDR2: KGHSH, LQKENI. V trimming: 0 bases; J trimming: 2 bases; junction bases outside the gene matches: 4. The CDR3 region has the DNA TGTGCCAGCTCACCACCGAGTAGCGGGGGTCAAGAGACCCAGTACTTC. Translation gives CASSPPSSGGQETQYF.

This sequence joins TRBV11-2 and TRBJ2-6; either TRBD1 or TRBD2 may supply D (5 bases each). CDR3 size: 16 residues. Germline CDR1 and CDR2: SGHAT and FQNNGV. V was trimmed by 3 bases and J by 0 bases, leaving 9 bases between them. CDR3 residues: CASSLRGFSGANVLTF. Here the CDR3 DNA reads TGTGCCAGCAGCTTGAGGGGTTTCTCTGGGGCCAACGTCCTGACTTTC.